The 14 T cell receptor beta chains given below trace back to one sample, sequenced in a study of control samples from healthy donors and cancer patients (dated by TCRdb to 2018 to 2020). Libraries were prepared through the immunoSEQ multiplex PCR assay. Held by TCRdb, this immuneACCESS table contains in-frame sequences only and omits some clones. Under half of the omission traces to an unresolved V gene where checked; the cause of the rest is unknown. This sample gives some 140,000 clones in total; around 85% of them show up just once. About 9% of the sample is held by the ten biggest clonotypes. The sample taken for sequencing was blood. These receptors were collected from a young woman in good health.

This sequence joins TRBV25-1 and TRBJ1-1, with D tentatively TRBD1 (6 bases). The CDR3 totals 14 residues. Trimming took off 2 bases at V and 6 bases at J, with 13 bases between the two ends. From germline, CDR1 is MGHDK and CDR2 SYGVNS. The CDR3 bases are TGTGCCAGCAGTGAAGTTGGCAGGGGAGCTGAAGCTTTCTTT. Encoded protein: CASSEVGRGAEAFF.

The chain recombines TRBV2 with TRBJ1-3; no reliable D call. CDR1 is SNHLY, CDR2 FYNNEI, per germline. The CDR3 consists of 16 residues. V dropped 6 bases and J dropped 0 bases, with 15 bases sitting between them. In DNA form, the CDR3 reads TGTGCCAGCAGGACCCAAGACACGAGCTCTGGAAACACCATATATTTT. Its translation: CASRTQDTSSGNTIYF.

This chain links TRBV2 with TRBJ1-6; no firm D call. Germline V CDR1 and CDR2: SNHLY, FYNNEI. V gave up 5 bases and J gave up 10 bases, with 12 bases separating them. This CDR3 has 13 amino acids. The CDR3 region is CASSRGSGSPLHF. The CDR3 nucleotides are TGTGCCAGCAGTCGAGGGTCTGGATCACCCCTCCACTTT.

This rearrangement joins TRBV6-5 to TRBJ2-1; no definite D call. With 4 bases removed from V and 10 bases from J, the gap between germline ends came to 11 bases. The CDR3 sequence is 12 residues long. CDR1 is MNHEY and CDR2 is SVGAGI in the germline V gene. The CDR3 sequence is CASSFELTEQFF. The CDR3 DNA reads TGTGCCAGCAGTTTTGAGCTGACGGAGCAGTTCTTC.

The genes are TRBV6-5 and TRBJ2-7; 7 positions match TRBD1. CDR1 is MNHEY and CDR2 is SVGAGI in the germline V gene. The CDR3 consists of 14 residues. With 0 bases clipped from V and 2 bases from J, the junction kept 1 base outside the gene matches. CDR3 in amino acids: CASSYSDRTYEQYF. CDR3 in DNA: TGTGCCAGCAGTTACTCGGACAGGACCTACGAGCAGTACTTC.

The CDR3 bases are TGTGCCAGCAGCTTGCGAAGTCCCGGCGGCGAGACCCAGTACTTC. Translated, it gives CASSLRSPGGETQYF. The chain has TRBV5-4 and TRBJ2-5; D uncertain. Trimming took off 1 base at V and 5 bases at J, with 15 bases between the two ends. CDR3 length: 15 amino acids. From germline, CDR1 is SGHNT and CDR2 YYREEE (reference sequence).

The chain links TRBV27 to TRBJ2-6; D remains unclear. The CDR3 has 17 residues. Trimming removed 0 bases from V and 0 bases from J, with 9 bases in between. CDR1 is MNHEY and CDR2 is SMNVEV in the germline V gene (reference sequence). The CDR3 bases are TGTGCCAGCAGTTTATCGCCGGGTAACTCTGGGGCCAACGTCCTGACTTTC. It codes for CASSLSPGNSGANVLTF.

The rearrangement joins TRBV28 to TRBJ2-7, with D hard to call. The CDR3 covers 15 residues. Trimming removed 3 bases from V and 4 bases from J, with 16 bases in between. CDR1 is MDHEN and CDR2 is SYDVKM in the germline V gene. The CDR3 nucleotides read TGTGCCAGCAGTTTTCTGGACCGACCTCCGTACGAGCAGTACTTC. Encoded protein: CASSFLDRPPYEQYF.

The V call is TRBV7-3, the J call TRBJ1-3, with D perhaps matching TRBD1 (5 bases). Germline V gene data show CDR1 as SGHTA and CDR2 as FQGTGA. The length of the CDR3 is 15 residues. V was trimmed by 4 bases and J by 0 bases, leaving 10 bases between them. The CDR3 DNA reads TGTGCCAGCAGCTCGGGGACGGACTCTGGAAACACCATATATTTT. Its translation is CASSSGTDSGNTIYF. The variable domain in full, completed from reference TRBV7-3 and TRBJ1-3, reads GAGVSQTPSNKVTEKGKYVELRCDPISGHTALYWYRQSLGQGPEFLIYFQGTGAADDSGLPNDRFFAVRPEGSVSTLKIQRTERGDSAVYLCASSSGTDSGNTIYFGEGSWLTVV.

The chain links TRBV21-1 to TRBJ1-4; the D call TRBD1 from the table was never checked on the DNA. TRBV21-1 is a recognized pseudogene. The CDR3 is 15 amino acids. CDR3 DNA sequence: TGTGCCAGCAGCAAAGGTAGGGGCGAGGCTGAAAAACTGTTTTTT. Protein: CASSKGRGEAEKLFF.

The chain links TRBV19 to TRBJ2-3; TRBD2 matches at 10 bases. This CDR3 comprises 16 residues. After removal of 5 bases from V and 2 bases from J, the junction contained 7 bases not matched to a gene. From germline, CDR1 is LNHDA and CDR2 SQIVND (reference sequence). The DNA of the CDR3 is TGTGCCAGTAGTGAAATAGCGGGGGGATTCACAGATACGCAGTATTTT. Translated, it gives CASSEIAGGFTDTQYF.

The gene calls are TRBV6-2 or TRBV6-3 and TRBJ2-5; 9 positions match TRBD1. In germline, CDR1 is MNHEY, CDR2 SVGEGT. Losses at the gene ends were 7 bases for V and 4 bases for J; bases not matched to a gene: 10. The CDR3 length is 15 residues. The CDR3 nucleotides are TGTGCCAGCACCCCCGGGACAGGGAATAGAGAGACCCAGTACTTC. This sequence encodes CASTPGTGNRETQYF.

The chain uses TRBV28 and TRBJ1-1; D possibly corresponds to TRBD1 (5 bases). Germline CDR1 and CDR2: MDHEN and SYDVKM. CDR3 size: 13 residues. The ends were cut back, 7 bases at V and 10 bases at J, with 19 bases in the middle. CDR3 coding DNA: TGTGCCAGCAACCAATTCGCCCGGGGCTTAGCTTTCTTT. It codes for CASNQFARGLAFF.

CDR3 sequence: CAIGTGDPHEQYF. CDR3 in DNA: TGTGCCATCGGGACAGGGGATCCCCACGAGCAGTACTTC. The V call is TRBV10-3, the J call TRBJ2-7, with 10 bases that match TRBD1. Germline CDR1 and CDR2: ENHRY and SYGVKD. Germline trimming cut 8 bases from V and 5 bases from J; bases unmatched to any gene: 6. The CDR3 is made up of 13 amino acids.